This TCR beta chain was profiled in a study of cytomegalovirus exposure and HLA in healthy donors. Study conclusions and caveats: While the bulk of TCR sequences proved rare, some public TCRs turned up in many donors. Later on, an analysis tied around 17,000 TCR beta sequences to HLA alleles at 0.05 false discovery rate. It was around 160 TCR beta chains that were listed as cytomegalovirus-associated.

Primers included in the PCR were 60 Vbeta and 13 Jbeta primers. Here immunoSEQ multiplex PCR was the method, and the copy in TCRdb shows in-frame clones only, minus some. The data contain 100,000 to 150,000 clones, 70% to 85% of them singletons. After removal of 1 base from V and 5 bases from J, the junction contained 4 bases not matched to a gene. CDR3 length: 14 amino acids. CDR1 is SEHNR and CDR2 is FQNEAQ in the germline V gene (reference sequence). The donors gave bone marrow, and they were healthy. About this clone: Its target is unknown.

The sequenced sample was PBMCs. The source of this sequence is a man aged 50-60 years in good health and CMV-seronegative. The V gene is TRBV7-9, the J gene TRBJ2-5; 7 bases line up with TRBD2. The CDR3: CASSLGTSYETQYF. The CDR3 nucleotides are TGTGCCAGCAGCTTAGGGACTAGTTATGAGACCCAGTACTTC. Full variable domain (outside the CDR3, taken from reference TRBV7-9 and TRBJ2-5): DTGVSQNPRHKITKRGQNVTFRCDPISEHNRLYWYRQTLGQGPEFLTYFQNEAQLEKSRLLSDRFSAERPKGSFSTLEIQRTEQGDSAMYLCASSLGTSYETQYFGPGTRLLVL.